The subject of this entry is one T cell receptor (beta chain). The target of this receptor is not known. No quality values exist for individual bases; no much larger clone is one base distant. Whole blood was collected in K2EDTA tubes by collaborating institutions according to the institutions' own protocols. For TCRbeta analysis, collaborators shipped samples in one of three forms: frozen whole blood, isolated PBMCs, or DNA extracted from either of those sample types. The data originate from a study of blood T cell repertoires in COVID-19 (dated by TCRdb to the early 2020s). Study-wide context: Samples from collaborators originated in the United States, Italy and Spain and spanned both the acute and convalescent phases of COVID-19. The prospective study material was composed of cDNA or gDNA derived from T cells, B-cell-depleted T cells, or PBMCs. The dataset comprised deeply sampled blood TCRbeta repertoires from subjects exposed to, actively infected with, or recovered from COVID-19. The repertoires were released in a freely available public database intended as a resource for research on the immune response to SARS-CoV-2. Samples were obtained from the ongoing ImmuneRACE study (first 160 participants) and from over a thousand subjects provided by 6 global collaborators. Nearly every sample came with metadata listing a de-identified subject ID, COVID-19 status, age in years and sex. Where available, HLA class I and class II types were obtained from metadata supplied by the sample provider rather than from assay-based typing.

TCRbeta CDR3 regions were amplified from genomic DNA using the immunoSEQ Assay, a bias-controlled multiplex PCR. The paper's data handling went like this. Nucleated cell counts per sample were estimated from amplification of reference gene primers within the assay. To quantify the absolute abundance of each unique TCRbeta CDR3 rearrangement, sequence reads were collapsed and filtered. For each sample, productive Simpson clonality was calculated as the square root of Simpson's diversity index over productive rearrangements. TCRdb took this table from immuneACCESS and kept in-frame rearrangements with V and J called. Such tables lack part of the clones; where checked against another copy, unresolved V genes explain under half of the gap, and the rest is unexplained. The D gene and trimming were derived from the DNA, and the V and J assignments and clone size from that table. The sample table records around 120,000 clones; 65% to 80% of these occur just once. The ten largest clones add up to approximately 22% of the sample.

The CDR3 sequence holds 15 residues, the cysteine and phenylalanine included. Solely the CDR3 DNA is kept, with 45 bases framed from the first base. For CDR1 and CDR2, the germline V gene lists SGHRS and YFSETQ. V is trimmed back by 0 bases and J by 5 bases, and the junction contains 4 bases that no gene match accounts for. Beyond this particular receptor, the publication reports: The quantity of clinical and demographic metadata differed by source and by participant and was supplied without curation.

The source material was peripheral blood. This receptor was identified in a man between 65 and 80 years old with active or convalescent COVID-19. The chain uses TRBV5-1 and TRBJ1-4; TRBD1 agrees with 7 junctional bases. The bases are TGCGCCAGCAGCTTGGCCGGGACAGAAAATGAAAAACTGTTTTTT. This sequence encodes CASSLAGTENEKLFF.